This is a list of T cell receptor beta chains from one sample in a study of spatial heterogeneity in lung cancer. TCRdb fed the 5' RACE reads into MiXCR, producing one record per CDR3 protein. The sample has some 110,000 distinct CDR3 sequences, approximately 12% seen once; the top ten hold over 15%. The source was PBMCs, collected at follow-up. Receptor source: a male donor with early-stage non-small cell lung cancer. Each CDR3 is given with its conserved first and last residue. Each record gives: CDR3 protein, CDR3 DNA, clone size, J gene, V gene, D gene. The D gene is left open where the match is weak. Only some rows state a clone size, as once, few, many or a class for expanded clones.

CASSLFSVGTGGYEQYF,TGTGCCAGCAGTTTATTCTCGGTCGGGACAGGGGGCTACGAGCAGTACTTC,many,TRBJ2-7,TRBV28,TRBD1
CASSVGTYGSTEAFF,TGTGCCAGCAGCGTCGGGACCTATGGGAGCACTGAAGCTTTCTTT,few,TRBJ1-1,TRBV9,NA
CASKYGSSYNEQFF,TGTGCCAGCAAATACGGGAGCTCCTACAATGAGCAGTTCTTC,few,TRBJ2-1,TRBV5-8,NA
CASSNVDPGQGGYGYTF,TGTGCCAGCAGTAACGTGGACCCGGGACAGGGGGGTTATGGCTACACCTTC,NA,TRBJ1-2,TRBV6-5,TRBD1
CSANTGGEQYF,TGCAGTGCTAACACAGGGGGCGAGCAGTACTTC,NA,TRBJ2-7,TRBV20-1,TRBD1
CAISGTAPYEQYF,TGTGCCATCAGTGGGACAGCTCCCTACGAGCAGTACTTC,few,TRBJ2-7,TRBV10-3,NA
CASSQEWASYEQYF,TGCGCCAGCAGCCAAGAGTGGGCCTCCTACGAGCAGTACTTC,many,TRBJ2-7,TRBV4-1,NA
CSASVLARAKNIQYF,TGCAGTGCTAGTGTCCTAGCGAGGGCCAAAAACATTCAGTACTTC,many,TRBJ2-4,TRBV20-1,NA
CASSPKTGGGEKLFF,TGTGCCAGCAGTCCGAAGACAGGGGGCGGTGAAAAACTGTTTTTT,few,TRBJ1-4,TRBV12-3/TRBV12-4,TRBD1
CASSLAGGRDTQYF,TGTGCCAGCAGCTTAGCGGGGGGCCGAGATACGCAGTATTTT,few,TRBJ2-3,TRBV7-8,NA
CSARDRAGGIQETQYF,TGCAGTGCTAGAGATAGGGCAGGGGGCATCCAAGAGACCCAGTACTTC,NA,TRBJ2-5,TRBV20-1,TRBD1
CASTDREHNEQFF,TGTGCCAGCACTGACCGAGAACACAATGAGCAGTTCTTC,many,TRBJ2-1,TRBV10-3,NA
CASSSSLAAATQYF,TGTGCCAGCAGTTCATCTTTAGCGGCCGCGACCCAGTACTTC,NA,TRBJ2-5,TRBV6-5,NA
CSATPRVVNQPQHF,TGCAGTGCCACCCCTAGGGTAGTTAATCAGCCCCAGCATTTT,NA,TRBJ1-5,TRBV20-1,NA
CASRRTQGSYEQYF,TGTGCCAGCAGGAGAACGCAGGGGTCCTACGAGCAGTACTTC,many,TRBJ2-7,TRBV6-5,NA
CASSQSSLSSGANVLTF,TGCGCCAGCAGCCAATCGTCTCTGAGCTCTGGGGCCAACGTCCTGACTTTC,many,TRBJ2-6,TRBV4-1,NA
CSERSSNEQFF,TGCAGCGAGAGGTCGTCCAATGAGCAGTTCTTC,many,TRBJ2-1,TRBV29-1,NA
CSAREGGLKNIQYF,TGCAGTGCCAGGGAGGGGGGCTTAAAAAACATTCAGTACTTC,NA,TRBJ2-4,TRBV20-1,NA
CASSQGGAGQETQYF,TGCGCCAGCAGCCAAGGTGGGGCTGGCCAAGAGACCCAGTACTTC,many,TRBJ2-5,TRBV4-1,NA
CASSRANRGTEAFF,TGTGCCAGCAGCCGAGCGAATCGGGGCACTGAAGCTTTCTTT,NA,TRBJ1-1,TRBV14,NA
CSASSYEQFF,TGCAGTGCTTCTAGCTATGAGCAGTTCTTC,many,TRBJ2-1,TRBV20-1,NA
CASSAQRDNEQFF,TGTGCCAGCAGTGCACAGAGAGACAATGAGCAGTTCTTC,NA,TRBJ2-1,TRBV12-3/TRBV12-4,NA
CASTLNKGDTEAFF,TGTGCCAGCACCTTAAACAAAGGGGATACTGAAGCTTTCTTT,NA,TRBJ1-1,TRBV5-4,NA
CSARGGLRNEQFF,TGCAGTGCTAGGGGGGGGCTTAGGAATGAGCAGTTCTTC,few,TRBJ2-1,TRBV20-1,NA
CASSPGTSWGKLFF,TGTGCCAGCAGCCCCGGGACCTCGTGGGGAAAACTGTTTTTT,many,TRBJ1-4,TRBV7-9,NA
CASSTGTGEYYEQYF,TGTGCCAGCAGCACCGGGACAGGGGAATACTACGAGCAGTACTTC,NA,TRBJ2-7,TRBV6-5,TRBD1
CASSLEVVSYEQYF,TGCGCCAGCAGCTTGGAGGTCGTTTCCTACGAGCAGTACTTC,many,TRBJ2-7,TRBV5-1,NA
CATSKGHTNTEAFF,TGTGCCACCAGCAAGGGACATACGAACACTGAAGCTTTCTTT,NA,TRBJ1-1,TRBV15,NA
CATKGRGDNQPQHF,TGTGCCACCAAAGGTAGGGGTGACAATCAGCCCCAGCATTTT,NA,TRBJ1-5,TRBV19,NA
CASSYAGTDQYEQYF,TGTGCCAGCAGTTACGCTGGGACCGACCAATACGAGCAGTACTTC,few,TRBJ2-7,TRBV6-5,NA
CASSLDLGVNTIYF,TGTGCCAGCAGCTTAGATCTAGGGGTAAACACCATATATTTT,few,TRBJ1-3,TRBV7-2,NA
CASSTTGSTTDTQYF,TGTGCCAGCAGTACGACAGGGTCAACCACAGATACGCAGTATTTT,many,TRBJ2-3,TRBV28,TRBD1
CASSLVLDTEAFF,TGTGCCAGCAGCCTGGTCCTGGACACTGAAGCTTTCTTT,NA,TRBJ1-1,TRBV7-9,NA
CASRGLGRQNIQYF,TGTGCCAGCAGGGGGCTCGGGAGGCAGAACATTCAGTACTTC,NA,TRBJ2-4,TRBV6-5,TRBD2
CSARGVSGGIPDTQYF,TGCAGTGCTAGGGGCGTTAGCGGGGGGATCCCAGATACGCAGTATTTT,NA,TRBJ2-3,TRBV20-1,TRBD2
CAISEPRRYQETQYF,TGTGCCATCAGTGAGCCCAGACGATACCAAGAGACCCAGTACTTC,few,TRBJ2-5,TRBV10-3,NA
CASRQTSGGSYNEQFF,TGTGCCAGCAGGCAGACTAGCGGGGGGTCTTACAATGAGCAGTTCTTC,few,TRBJ2-1,TRBV6-5,TRBD2
CASSLKGPQHF,TGTGCCAGCAGTCTCAAAGGGCCCCAGCATTTT,NA,TRBJ1-5,TRBV2,NA
CACRGGMNTEAFF,TGTGCCTGTCGAGGGGGGATGAACACTGAAGCTTTCTTT,NA,TRBJ1-1,TRBV30,NA
CASSVLSGANVLTF,TGTGCCAGCAGCGTACTCTCTGGGGCCAACGTCCTGACTTTC,NA,TRBJ2-6,TRBV9,NA
CASSEDTAPSNEQFF,TGTGCCAGCAGTGAAGACACAGCCCCAAGCAATGAGCAGTTCTTC,NA,TRBJ2-1,TRBV2,NA
CASSGQGSTQNIQYF,TGTGCCAGCAGTGGACAGGGTTCCACCCAAAACATTCAGTACTTC,few,TRBJ2-4,TRBV12-3/TRBV12-4,TRBD1
CASSNNAGGYTF,TGCGCCAGCAGCAATAACGCCGGGGGCTACACCTTC,many,TRBJ1-2,TRBV5-1,NA
CASSFADITYEQYF,TGTGCCAGCAGTTTCGCAGACATTACCTACGAGCAGTACTTC,many,TRBJ2-7,TRBV28,NA
CASSPGPTEAFF,TGTGCCAGCAGCCCAGGACCCACTGAAGCTTTCTTT,once,TRBJ1-1,TRBV7-8,NA
CASSLAGPTDTQYF,TGTGCCAGCAGCTTAGCGGGGCCAACAGATACGCAGTATTTT,NA,TRBJ2-3,TRBV7-9,NA
CSVEDPRGKQFF,TGCAGCGTTGAAGATCCTCGAGGGAAGCAGTTCTTC,many,TRBJ2-1,TRBV29-1,NA
CSAGLQGGYEQYF,TGCAGTGCTGGACTACAGGGAGGCTACGAGCAGTACTTC,NA,TRBJ2-7,TRBV20-1,NA
CASSQGGAGNQPQHF,TGCGCCAGCAGCCAAGGGGGGGCTGGCAATCAGCCCCAGCATTTT,many,TRBJ1-5,TRBV4-1,NA
CASSLRSWGDEQFF,TGTGCCAGCAGCTTACGCTCGTGGGGCGATGAGCAGTTCTTC,many,TRBJ2-1,TRBV7-2,NA
CASSSKTGVLYEQYF,TGTGCCAGCAGCTCCAAGACAGGAGTACTCTACGAGCAGTACTTC,medium-sized,TRBJ2-7,TRBV7-2,NA
CASSLAGLARAQYF,TGTGCCAGCAGCTTAGCTGGTCTAGCGAGGGCCCAGTACTTC,NA,TRBJ2-5,TRBV7-9,NA
CSVASRGYTF,TGCAGCGTTGCCTCCAGGGGCTACACCTTC,many,TRBJ1-2,TRBV29-1,NA